Below are 26 T cell receptor beta chains sequenced from a single sample in a study of CD8+ T cells in alopecia areata. TCR sequencing used cDNA made by reverse transcription of extracted RNA. Repertoires were generated with immunoSEQ multiplex PCR, while TCRdb's copy carries only in-frame clones and drops some. This sample shows 7,500 to 10,000 clones and no singletons; around 19% rests with the ten largest. Scientists pooled cutaneous lymph node cells and sorted them on CD4, CD8alpha, NKG2D, NKG2ACE and other markers. Sequencing was done on a sample of CD8+ T cells sorted from a lymph node. These receptors were obtained from a C3H/HeJ mouse with alopecia areata. Strain haplotype at MHC: H2-k.

This clone was seen repeatedly, ten times or more. Gene names denote mouse genes. Incomplete CDR3 DNA: TGTGCCAGCAGTTTCTGGGACAGGGTCGATGCT. Its protein product is CASSFWDRVDA. The whole CDR3 protein is CASSFWDRVDAEQFF. The gene calls are TRBV14 and TRBJ2-1, with 9 bases lining up with TRBD1. The CDR3 is cut off 4 residues early in the read; its end comes from the germline J gene. The CDR3 is 15 amino acids. The junction had 3 bases not matched to a gene; V was cut back by 0 bases and J by 5 bases. Germline values: CDR1 SGHDT, CDR2 FRDEAV.

For this clone: Mouse names are used for the genes. Coverage ceases 4 residues before the CDR3 finishes, and the germline J gene fills in the end. V usage is TRBV31 and J usage is TRBJ2-4, with D possibly matching TRBD2 (6 bases). Germline CDR1 and CDR2: GKSSPN and SITVG. This CDR3 comprises 11 residues. The CDR3 loop reads CAWIWGNTLYF. The CDR3 bases that were read are TGTGCCTGGATCTGGGGAAAC.

In its sample, this clone was seen many times. Each gene name is a mouse one. Sequencing ends 4 residues short of the CDR3 end; the germline J gene provides the rest. The chain recombines TRBV29 with TRBJ2-5; TRBD1 matches at 9 bases. Germline V CDR1 and CDR2: MSHET, SYDVDS. The CDR3 consists of 14 residues. The CDR3 spells CASSSPTGGDTQYF. Incomplete CDR3 DNA: TGTGCTAGCAGTTCCCCCACAGGGGGCGAC.

This clone was counted at least ten times. Each gene name is a mouse one. The read terminates 4 residues ahead of where the CDR3 ends, so the germline J gene completes it. This rearrangement joins TRBV13-1 to TRBJ2-4; 8 positions match TRBD1. The germline V gene has CDR1 NSHNY and CDR2 SYGAGN. CDR3 size: 14 residues. Here the CDR3 reads CASSDETGENTLYF. CDR3 DNA, as far as it was read: TGTGCCAGCAGTGATGAGACAGGGGAAAAC.

At least ten counts were recorded for this clone. Germline and genes here are mouse. With the read ending 4 residues before the CDR3 end, the germline J gene is used to fill in that end. The rearrangement uses TRBV19 and TRBJ2-7; D might be TRBD1 (6 bases). Germline CDR1 and CDR2: FNHDT and SITEND (reference sequence). There are 11 residues in the CDR3. CDR3 amino acids: CASGQTYEQYF. The CDR3 bases that were read are TGTGCCTCGGGACAAACTTAT.

This clone occurred many times. Gene and germline names: mouse. The read ends 4 residues before the CDR3 terminus; that terminus is restored from the germline J gene. This chain joins TRBV16 and TRBJ2-4; 12 bases are a match to TRBD2. This CDR3 has 17 amino acids. Germline loops: CDR1 SGHSA, CDR2 FRNQAP. The CDR3 region is CASSSTGGALVRNTLYF. The sequenced CDR3 bases are TGTGCAAGCAGCTCGACTGGGGGGGCGCTGGTCAGAAAC.

For this clone: Mouse gene names and germline throughout. The CDR3 end lies 4 residues beyond the end of the read and is filled in from the germline J gene. The chain joins TRBV14 to TRBJ2-7, with 11 bases fitting TRBD2. The CDR3 runs 15 residues. Looked up from germline, CDR1 is SGHDT and CDR2 is FRDEAV. This chain's CDR3 is CASSFGGLGDYEQYF. The sequenced part of the CDR3 DNA is TGTGCCAGCAGTTTTGGGGGACTGGGGGATTAT.

This clone has a count of ten or more. Gene names refer to mouse genes. CDR3 sequence: CASSDLGGASAETLYF. The sequenced CDR3 bases are TGTGCCAGCAGTGATCTGGGGGGGGCTAGTGCAGAA. The chain recombines TRBV13-1 with TRBJ2-3, with 9 positions matching TRBD2. The read ends 4 residues before the CDR3 terminus; that terminus is restored from the germline J gene. The trim removed 1 base at V and 0 bases at J, leaving 3 bases unmatched. CDR1 and CDR2 (germline): NSHNY, SYGAGN. The CDR3 runs to 16 residues.

In its sample, this clone was seen many times. Each gene name is a mouse one. The CDR3 end is not reached by the read, which stops 4 residues before it; the germline J gene fills it in. This rearrangement joins TRBV12-1 to TRBJ2-2, with a tentative D call TRBD2 (7 bases). The CDR3 runs to 14 residues. V lost 1 base, J lost 2 bases, and 7 bases lay in between. Germline-derived CDR1 and CDR2 are SGHSN and HYEKVE. The covered CDR3 bases are TGTGCCAGCTCTCTGGGGGGCAACACCGGG. This translates into CASSLGGNTG. The full CDR3 protein reads CASSLGGNTGQLYF.

This clone was picked up many times. These gene names are mouse names. The chain's CDR3 is CASSDVGRNTEVFF. The DNA read from the CDR3 is TGTGCCAGCAGTGATGTGGGGAGGAACACA. The V and J genes are TRBV13-3 and TRBJ1-1; no clear D. The sequenced fragment ends 4 residues before the CDR3 boundary, so the rest is inferred from the germline J gene. V lost 0 bases, J lost 1 base, and 7 bases lay in between. The CDR3 runs 14 residues. Germline loops: CDR1 NNHDY, CDR2 SYVADS.

This clone ranks as medium-sized. Gene names and germline match the mouse. The CDR3 end lies 4 residues beyond the end of the read and is filled in from the germline J gene. V gene TRBV13-1 combines with J gene TRBJ1-2; a weak D match, TRBD1 (6 bases). Germline values: CDR1 NSHNY, CDR2 SYGAGN. The V end lost 5 bases, the J end lost 1 base, and 12 bases lay between the germline ends. The CDR3 sequence is 14 residues long. Incomplete CDR3 DNA: TGTGCCAGCAGCACCGGGACAAAAAACTCC. Amino acids: CASSTGTKNS. The whole CDR3 protein is CASSTGTKNSDYTF.

This clone was counted ten times or more. Gene names and germline refer to mouse. The read ends 4 residues shy of where the CDR3 ends; the end is completed using the germline J gene. V gene TRBV1 combines with J gene TRBJ2-2; 9 bases align to TRBD1. V lost 7 bases to trimming and J lost 1 base; unmatched junction nucleotides: 4. The CDR3 is 15 residues long. Germline loops: CDR1 NSQYPW, CDR2 LRSPGD (reference sequence). The sequenced CDR3 bases are TGCACCTGCACCCCGGGACAGGGAAACACCGGG. It codes for CTCTPGQGNTG. The entire CDR3 protein reads CTCTPGQGNTGQLYF. Looking up the rest from reference TRBV1 and TRBJ2-2 gives the full variable domain: VTLLEQNPRWRLVPRGQAVNLRCILKNSQYPWMSWYQQDLQKQLQWLFTLRSPGDKEVKSLPGADYLATRVTDTELRLQVANMSQGRTLYCTCTPGQGNTGQLYFGEGSKLTVL.

There are many counts of this clone. Germline and genes here are mouse. From the germline J gene comes the end of the CDR3, since the read stops 4 residues before it. V usage is TRBV13-1 and J usage is TRBJ2-1, with 11 bases that match TRBD1. This CDR3 is 16 amino acids long. The ends lost 4 bases at V and 1 base at J; junction bases unmatched: 4. Germline V gives CDR1 NSHNY, CDR2 SYGAGN. The CDR3 protein is CASSSGTGGNYAEQFF. CDR3 DNA, as far as it was read: TGTGCCAGCAGTTCCGGGACAGGGGGGAACTATGCT.

This clone occurred many times. Gene names and germline match the mouse. The missing CDR3 end, 4 residues past where the read stops, is filled in from the germline J gene. The chain carries TRBV13-3 and TRBJ2-5; 10 bases match TRBD2. J lost 0 bases, V lost 3 bases, and 1 base had no gene match. Germline CDR1 reads NNHDY; CDR2 reads SYVADS. This CDR3 region has 15 residues. CDR3 bases read: TGTGCCAGCAGTGGGACTGGGGGCAACCAAGAC. Translating it yields CASSGTGGNQD. The full CDR3 protein is CASSGTGGNQDTQYF.

This clone has ten or more counts. Gene names follow the mouse nomenclature. The sequence runs out 4 residues before the end of the CDR3; the remainder is reconstructed from the germline J gene. The V and J genes are TRBV1 and TRBJ2-4, with a weak D call TRBD2 (5 bases). Germline V gene data show CDR1 as NSQYPW and CDR2 as LRSPGD (reference sequence). V gave up 5 bases and J gave up 0 bases, with 9 bases separating them. The CDR3 spans 14 residues. The CDR3 protein is CTCSPGSSQNTLYF. The covered CDR3 bases are TGCACCTGCAGTCCTGGGAGTAGTCAAAAC.

This clone is medium-sized in the sample. Mouse gene names apply. The observed sequence ends 3 residues before the CDR3 terminus, with the missing tail filled in from the germline J gene. The J gene is TRBJ1-6, the V gene TRBV1; possibly TRBD1 for D (6 bases). TRBJ1-6 is placed among ORFs of uncertain function. Germline CDR1 and CDR2: NSQYPW and LRSPGD (reference sequence). This CDR3 has 15 amino acids. V was pared by 2 bases and J by 3 bases, with 8 bases between. The sequenced CDR3 bases are TGCACCTGCAGTGCACGGGACAACTATAATTCGCCC. Its translation: CTCSARDNYNSP. The full CDR3 protein reads CTCSARDNYNSPLYF.

There are many counts of this clone. Gene names and germline match the mouse. The CDR3 end lies 4 residues beyond the end of the read and is filled in from the germline J gene. The chain combines TRBV1 with TRBJ1-1; TRBD1 agrees at 9 bases. Germline-derived CDR1 and CDR2 are NSQYPW and LRSPGD (reference sequence). V lost 3 bases and J lost 0; bases outside the gene matches: 2. The CDR3 contains 15 residues. The sequenced part of the CDR3 DNA is TGCACCTGCAGTGCCGGACAGGGGACAAACACA. Protein sequence: CTCSAGQGTNT. The whole CDR3 protein is CTCSAGQGTNTEVFF.

For this clone: The gene symbols are mouse symbols. The read finishes 4 residues shy of the CDR3 end, and the germline J gene is used to complete it. The genes are TRBV31 and TRBJ2-3, with 8 bases lining up with TRBD2. The germline CDR1 and CDR2 sequences are GKSSPN and SITVG. With 0 bases clipped from V and 2 bases from J, the junction kept 1 base outside the gene matches. The CDR3 extends over 14 amino acids. CDR3 protein: CAWSLGGPAETLYF. Incomplete CDR3 DNA: TGTGCCTGGAGTCTGGGGGGGCCTGCAGAA.

There are many counts of this clone. The gene symbols are mouse symbols. The read finishes 4 residues shy of the CDR3 end, and the germline J gene is used to complete it. This sequence joins TRBV13-2 and TRBJ1-2; no firm D call. V was clipped by 3 bases and J by 0 bases, with 9 bases between them. CDR3 length: 14 amino acids. Germline V gene lookup returns CDR1 NNHNN and CDR2 SYGAGS (reference sequence). This CDR3 is CASGGSTANSDYTF. The DNA read from the CDR3 is TGTGCCAGCGGTGGTTCCACAGCAAACTCC.

This clone qualifies as medium-sized. The gene symbols are mouse symbols. Read sequence stops 4 residues before the CDR3 end, and the germline J gene provides the missing end. This chain connects TRBV13-1 to TRBJ2-3, with 10 bases fitting TRBD1. V trimming: 5 bases; J trimming: 3 bases; junction bases outside the gene matches: 3. The length of the CDR3 is 14 residues. Germline V lookup: CDR1 NSHNY, CDR2 SYGAGN. CDR3 DNA, as far as it was read: TGTGCCAGCAGGCAGGGACAGGGGGCAGAA. Translation: CASRQGQGAE. The full CDR3 protein reads CASRQGQGAETLYF.

This clone was counted ten times or more. Germline and genes: mouse. The read finishes 4 residues shy of the CDR3 end, and the germline J gene is used to complete it. The rearrangement uses TRBV19 and TRBJ1-1; TRBD1 agrees at 8 bases. V lost 4 bases to trimming and J lost 0 bases; unmatched junction nucleotides: 2. The germline CDR1 and CDR2 sequences are FNHDT and SITEND (reference sequence). There are 14 residues in the CDR3. The sequenced part of the CDR3 DNA is TGTGCCAGCAGTCCACAGGGGGCAAACACA. Translation: CASSPQGANT. The CDR3 in its entirety is CASSPQGANTEVFF.

This clone was recorded at least ten times. Gene names are mouse gene names. The read terminates 4 residues before the CDR3 end, so the remaining end is supplied by the germline J gene. V usage is TRBV13-2 and J usage is TRBJ2-3, with 12 nucleotides matching TRBD2. V shed 0 bases, J shed 1 base, and the junction held 0 bases outside the gene matches. Germline-derived CDR1 and CDR2 are NNHNN and SYGAGS (reference sequence). The CDR3 totals 16 residues. The CDR3 spells CASGDGLGGRAETLYF. Partial CDR3 DNA: TGTGCCAGCGGTGATGGACTGGGGGGGCGTGCAGAA.

There are many counts of this clone. Gene and germline names: mouse. CDR3 DNA (partial): TGTGCCAGCAACAGGGGTAGTGCAGAA. Translating it yields CASNRGSAE. The complete CDR3 protein is CASNRGSAETLYF. J is TRBJ2-3 and V is TRBV14; 7 nucleotides match TRBD1. Read data end 4 residues before the CDR3 end; the end is taken from the germline J gene. This CDR3 contains 13 residues. V was pared by 6 bases and J by 0 bases, with 1 base of the junction left unmatched. Germline V gene lookup returns CDR1 SGHDT and CDR2 FRDEAV.

This clone is judged medium-sized. Gene names and germline refer to mouse. The read comes to an end 4 residues before the CDR3 does, leaving the germline J gene to fill in the end. The chain combines TRBV19 with TRBJ2-2; D unclear. The CDR3 runs 14 residues. Germline values: CDR1 FNHDT, CDR2 SITEND (reference sequence). Between the trimmed V and J ends, which lost 2 bases and 2 bases, there was a span of 7 bases. The CDR3 is CASSIGGNTGQLYF. The sequenced CDR3 bases are TGTGCCAGCAGTATCGGTGGGAACACCGGG.

By share, this clone counts as medium-sized. Mouse names are used for the genes. The CDR3 goes on 4 residues after the read ends, and that part is filled in from the germline J gene. This chain joins TRBV13-3 and TRBJ2-1; 9 bases match TRBD2. The CDR3 runs to 13 residues. Germline-derived CDR1 and CDR2 are NNHDY and SYVADS. The V segment lost 5 bases and the J segment 3 bases; nucleotides outside the gene matches: 0. The CDR3 DNA, read in part, is TGTGCCAGCAGGGACTGGGGCTATGCT. Amino acid sequence: CASRDWGYA. The CDR3, in full, reads CASRDWGYAEQFF.

This clone was picked up many times. Any gene name here is a mouse gene name. The read falls 4 residues short of the CDR3 end, and the missing part is taken from the germline J gene. The chain combines TRBV13-1 with TRBJ2-4, with 11 bases identical to TRBD2. The ends lost 0 bases at V and 1 base at J; junction bases unmatched: 1. CDR1 is NSHNY and CDR2 is SYGAGN in the germline V gene. There are 16 residues in the CDR3. CDR3 loop: CASSDGTGGRQNTLYF. The CDR3 bases that were read are TGTGCCAGCAGTGATGGGACTGGGGGGCGTCAAAAC.